Listed below are T cell receptor beta chains from one sample, sequenced in a study of T-cell reconstitution after alpha-beta-depleted transplantation in children. MiXCR, applied by TCRdb to the PCR reads, yields one record per CDR3 protein. The sample carries approximately 44,000 distinct CDR3 sequences, roughly 5% recorded once. The starting material was PBMCs, mostly from graft donor cells, obtained 60 days after TCRalphabeta/CD19-depleted stem cell transplant. The source of these receptors is a female patient aged 2-15 years who had a stem cell transplant for aplastic anemia, so the T cells may come from the graft donor. Each CDR3 is given with its conserved first and last residue. A D gene is named only where the DNA matches it firmly. Part of the rows lack a size; the others show once, few, many or a class for expanded clones.

V gene: TRBV10-3
J gene: TRBJ1-4
D gene: TRBD1
clone size: many
CDR3 protein: CAVRDRAEKLFF
CDR3 DNA: TGTGCCGTCCGGGACAGGGCTGAAAAACTGTTTTTT

V gene: TRBV11-2
J gene: TRBJ2-1
D gene: NA
clone size: many
CDR3 protein: CASSLDVNSYNEQFF
CDR3 DNA: TGTGCCAGCAGCTTAGATGTTAACTCCTACAATGAGCAGTTCTTC

V gene: TRBV18
J gene: TRBJ2-1
D gene: NA
clone size: many
CDR3 protein: CASSPTRGNNEQFF
CDR3 DNA: TGTGCCAGCTCACCGACGAGGGGCAACAATGAGCAGTTCTTC

V gene: TRBV29-1
J gene: TRBJ2-1
D gene: NA
clone size: many
CDR3 protein: CSVGAGYEQFF
CDR3 DNA: TGCAGCGTTGGAGCAGGGTATGAGCAGTTCTTC

V gene: TRBV30
J gene: TRBJ2-6
D gene: NA
clone size: NA
CDR3 protein: CAWAGKNPGANVLTF
CDR3 DNA: TGTGCCTGGGCTGGGAAGAACCCTGGGGCCAACGTCCTGACTTTC

V gene: TRBV12-3/TRBV12-4
J gene: TRBJ2-1
D gene: NA
clone size: many
CDR3 protein: CASSLGGRRGINEQFF
CDR3 DNA: TGTGCCAGCAGTTTAGGTGGGCGGAGGGGGATCAATGAGCAGTTCTTC

V gene: TRBV12-3/TRBV12-4
J gene: TRBJ1-2
D gene: NA
clone size: many
CDR3 protein: CASRGAGIGGYTF
CDR3 DNA: TGTGCCAGCAGGGGGGCAGGGATCGGTGGCTACACCTTC

V gene: TRBV5-1
J gene: TRBJ2-5
D gene: NA
clone size: few
CDR3 protein: CASSSTGETQYF
CDR3 DNA: TGCGCCAGCAGCTCGACCGGGGAGACCCAGTACTTC

V gene: TRBV4-1
J gene: TRBJ1-2
D gene: NA
clone size: many
CDR3 protein: CASSRDNNYGYTF
CDR3 DNA: TGCGCCAGCAGCCGGGACAATAACTATGGCTACACCTTC

V gene: TRBV7-9
J gene: TRBJ1-1
D gene: NA
clone size: few
CDR3 protein: CASSFRGGPEAFF
CDR3 DNA: TGTGCCAGCAGCTTCCGAGGAGGCCCGGAAGCTTTCTTT

V gene: TRBV18
J gene: TRBJ2-7
D gene: TRBD1
clone size: NA
CDR3 protein: CASSFGQGYEQYF
CDR3 DNA: TGTGCCAGCTCATTCGGACAGGGCTACGAGCAGTACTTC

V gene: TRBV29-1
J gene: TRBJ2-2
D gene: NA
clone size: many
CDR3 protein: CSTSENTGELFF
CDR3 DNA: TGCAGCACTTCGGAGAACACCGGGGAGCTGTTTTTT

V gene: TRBV2
J gene: TRBJ1-3
D gene: NA
clone size: NA
CDR3 protein: CASTTPGNTIYF
CDR3 DNA: TGTGCCAGCACCACGCCGGGAAACACCATATATTTT

V gene: TRBV30
J gene: TRBJ2-3
D gene: NA
clone size: NA
CDR3 protein: CAWKGSADTQYF
CDR3 DNA: TGTGCCTGGAAAGGGTCAGCGGATACGCAGTATTTT

V gene: TRBV20-1
J gene: TRBJ1-2
D gene: TRBD1
clone size: few
CDR3 protein: CRIPGQGLYTF
CDR3 DNA: TGCAGGATACCGGGACAGGGTCTCTACACCTTC

V gene: TRBV7-8
J gene: TRBJ2-2
D gene: NA
clone size: many
CDR3 protein: CASSSTEIGELFF
CDR3 DNA: TGTGCCAGCAGCTCGACAGAGATCGGGGAGCTGTTTTTT

V gene: TRBV18
J gene: TRBJ2-3
D gene: NA
clone size: once
CDR3 protein: CASSRYQETSTDTQYF
CDR3 DNA: TGTGCCAGCTCACGATACCAGGAAACTAGCACAGATACGCAGTATTTT

V gene: TRBV2
J gene: TRBJ2-2
D gene: NA
clone size: many
CDR3 protein: CASSESEGELFF
CDR3 DNA: TGTGCCAGCAGTGAATCAGAGGGGGAGCTGTTTTTT

V gene: TRBV12-3/TRBV12-4
J gene: TRBJ2-1
D gene: NA
clone size: NA
CDR3 protein: CASSRVAGSYNEQFF
CDR3 DNA: TGTGCCAGCAGTCGCGTGGCGGGGAGCTACAATGAGCAGTTCTTC

V gene: TRBV10-3
J gene: TRBJ2-3
D gene: TRBD1
clone size: many
CDR3 protein: CAISESLQGASSTDTQYF
CDR3 DNA: TGTGCCATCAGTGAGTCACTACAGGGGGCTTCTAGCACAGATACGCAGTATTTT

V gene: TRBV19
J gene: TRBJ1-5
D gene: TRBD1
clone size: many
CDR3 protein: CASSRVNPGQGFQPQHF
CDR3 DNA: TGTGCCAGTAGTAGGGTGAATCCGGGACAGGGTTTTCAGCCCCAGCATTTT

V gene: TRBV11-2
J gene: TRBJ2-3
D gene: TRBD2
clone size: NA
CDR3 protein: CASSLMAGGRADTQYF
CDR3 DNA: TGTGCCAGCAGCTTAATGGCGGGAGGGCGGGCAGATACGCAGTATTTT

V gene: TRBV18
J gene: TRBJ1-5
D gene: NA
clone size: few
CDR3 protein: CASSPTPTEQPQHF
CDR3 DNA: TGTGCCAGCTCACCAACACCGACGGAACAGCCCCAGCATTTT

V gene: TRBV7-6
J gene: TRBJ2-1
D gene: TRBD1
clone size: many
CDR3 protein: CASSPWDREGDEQFF
CDR3 DNA: TGTGCCAGCAGCCCGTGGGACAGGGAGGGGGATGAGCAGTTCTTC

V gene: TRBV3-1
J gene: TRBJ1-5
D gene: NA
clone size: many
CDR3 protein: CASSQKGLGPQHF
CDR3 DNA: TGTGCCAGCAGCCAAAAGGGTTTAGGGCCCCAGCATTTT

V gene: TRBV12-3/TRBV12-4
J gene: TRBJ2-3
D gene: NA
clone size: many
CDR3 protein: CASSLVRDLHTSTDTQYF
CDR3 DNA: TGTGCCAGCAGTCTTGTCCGGGACCTCCACACTAGCACAGATACGCAGTATTTT

V gene: TRBV12-3/TRBV12-4
J gene: TRBJ2-1
D gene: NA
clone size: many
CDR3 protein: CASSLRGGEQFF
CDR3 DNA: TGTGCCAGCAGTTTAAGGGGCGGTGAGCAGTTCTTC

V gene: TRBV28
J gene: TRBJ2-7
D gene: NA
clone size: many
CDR3 protein: CASSWRAPTYEQYF
CDR3 DNA: TGTGCCAGCAGTTGGCGAGCGCCTACCTACGAGCAGTACTTC

V gene: TRBV15
J gene: TRBJ1-1
D gene: NA
clone size: many
CDR3 protein: CATSRGGQANTEAFF
CDR3 DNA: TGTGCCACCAGCAGAGGGGGACAAGCCAACACTGAAGCTTTCTTT

V gene: TRBV5-1
J gene: TRBJ1-5
D gene: NA
clone size: many
CDR3 protein: CASSAGVNQPQHF
CDR3 DNA: TGCGCCAGCAGCGCAGGGGTAAATCAGCCCCAGCATTTT

V gene: TRBV7-9
J gene: TRBJ2-7
D gene: TRBD1
clone size: many
CDR3 protein: CASSLPKTQGLSYEQYF
CDR3 DNA: TGTGCCAGCAGCTTACCCAAAACACAGGGGCTGAGCTACGAGCAGTACTTC

V gene: TRBV7-3
J gene: TRBJ2-1
D gene: TRBD1
clone size: many
CDR3 protein: CASSSRQGKNEQFF
CDR3 DNA: TGTGCCAGCAGCTCACGACAGGGGAAGAATGAGCAGTTCTTC

V gene: TRBV5-1
J gene: TRBJ2-7
D gene: TRBD1
clone size: few
CDR3 protein: CASSFGTGTYEQYF
CDR3 DNA: TGCGCCAGCAGCTTCGGGACAGGGACCTACGAGCAGTACTTC

V gene: TRBV28
J gene: TRBJ1-1
D gene: NA
clone size: many
CDR3 protein: CASSLKVGKAFF
CDR3 DNA: TGTGCCAGCAGTTTAAAAGTAGGGAAAGCTTTCTTT

V gene: TRBV7-9
J gene: TRBJ1-5
D gene: TRBD1
clone size: many
CDR3 protein: CASSQGQVVQPQHF
CDR3 DNA: TGTGCCAGCAGCCAGGGACAGGTGGTCCAGCCCCAGCATTTT

V gene: TRBV9
J gene: TRBJ2-2
D gene: NA
clone size: many
CDR3 protein: CASSVVGQAGGSGELFF
CDR3 DNA: TGTGCCAGCAGCGTAGTCGGGCAGGCCGGCGGTTCCGGGGAGCTGTTTTTT

V gene: TRBV28
J gene: TRBJ2-7
D gene: NA
clone size: few
CDR3 protein: CASSSVDSIYEQYF
CDR3 DNA: TGTGCCAGCAGTTCAGTAGACTCGATCTACGAGCAGTACTTC

V gene: TRBV7-2
J gene: TRBJ2-2
D gene: NA
clone size: many
CDR3 protein: CASSQDSRMRTGELFF
CDR3 DNA: TGTGCCAGCAGCCAGGACAGCCGAATGAGGACCGGGGAGCTGTTTTTT

V gene: TRBV9
J gene: TRBJ2-1
D gene: TRBD2
clone size: NA
CDR3 protein: CASSVQSRGGGSHREQFF
CDR3 DNA: TGTGCCAGCAGCGTACAAAGCCGGGGCGGCGGGAGCCACCGTGAGCAGTTCTTC

V gene: TRBV5-1
J gene: TRBJ2-2
D gene: TRBD2
clone size: many
CDR3 protein: CASSPSGDPNTGELFF
CDR3 DNA: TGCGCCAGCAGCCCTAGCGGGGACCCGAACACCGGGGAGCTGTTTTTT

V gene: TRBV19
J gene: TRBJ1-1
D gene: TRBD1
clone size: many
CDR3 protein: CASRDRNTEAFF
CDR3 DNA: TGTGCCAGTCGGGACAGGAACACTGAAGCTTTCTTT

V gene: TRBV7-2
J gene: TRBJ2-1
D gene: TRBD2
clone size: many
CDR3 protein: CASSLRGVAGGQANEQFF
CDR3 DNA: TGTGCCAGCAGCTTAAGGGGCGTAGCGGGGGGGCAAGCGAATGAGCAGTTCTTC

V gene: TRBV12-3/TRBV12-4
J gene: TRBJ2-3
D gene: NA
clone size: many
CDR3 protein: CASSGASDTQYF
CDR3 DNA: TGTGCCAGCAGTGGAGCCTCCGATACGCAGTATTTT

V gene: TRBV20-1
J gene: TRBJ2-1
D gene: TRBD2
clone size: many
CDR3 protein: CSARVAGGGYNEQFF
CDR3 DNA: TGCAGTGCTAGAGTGGCCGGCGGGGGCTACAATGAGCAGTTCTTC

V gene: TRBV2
J gene: TRBJ2-7
D gene: NA
clone size: few
CDR3 protein: CASGGALGYEQYF
CDR3 DNA: TGTGCCAGCGGGGGCGCCCTGGGCTACGAGCAGTACTTC

V gene: TRBV28
J gene: TRBJ2-5
D gene: TRBD1
clone size: many
CDR3 protein: CASSSGQGQLVETQYF
CDR3 DNA: TGTGCCAGCAGTTCCGGACAGGGCCAGCTTGTAGAGACCCAGTACTTC

V gene: TRBV6-4
J gene: TRBJ1-3
D gene: TRBD1
clone size: many
CDR3 protein: CASRSGTENTIYF
CDR3 DNA: TGTGCCAGCAGATCCGGGACAGAAAACACCATATATTTT

V gene: TRBV20-1
J gene: TRBJ2-1
D gene: NA
clone size: many
CDR3 protein: CSASGDNEQFF
CDR3 DNA: TGCAGTGCTAGTGGGGACAATGAGCAGTTCTTC

V gene: TRBV20-1
J gene: TRBJ1-2
D gene: TRBD1
clone size: many
CDR3 protein: CSARPDRAVFGYTF
CDR3 DNA: TGCAGTGCTAGACCCGACAGGGCGGTATTCGGCTACACCTTC

V gene: TRBV28
J gene: TRBJ1-3
D gene: NA
clone size: NA
CDR3 protein: CASSIRNTIYF
CDR3 DNA: TGTGCCAGCAGTATTCGAAACACCATATATTTT

V gene: TRBV27
J gene: TRBJ2-2
D gene: NA
clone size: many
CDR3 protein: CASSSAGHKPSGTGELFF
CDR3 DNA: TGTGCCAGCAGTAGTGCGGGACACAAACCCTCTGGCACCGGGGAGCTGTTTTTT

V gene: TRBV7-9
J gene: TRBJ2-6
D gene: NA
clone size: few
CDR3 protein: CASSLGVGSGANVLTF
CDR3 DNA: TGTGCCAGCAGCTTAGGGGTCGGCTCTGGGGCCAACGTCCTGACTTTC

V gene: TRBV18
J gene: TRBJ2-2
D gene: TRBD1
clone size: NA
CDR3 protein: CASSPFGIAGGPNTGELFF
CDR3 DNA: TGTGCCAGCTCACCATTTGGAATCGCAGGGGGCCCGAACACCGGGGAGCTGTTTTTT

V gene: TRBV6-2/TRBV6-3
J gene: TRBJ2-2
D gene: NA
clone size: NA
CDR3 protein: CASSYLQQTGELFF
CDR3 DNA: TGTGCCAGCAGTTATCTACAGCAGACCGGGGAGCTGTTTTTT